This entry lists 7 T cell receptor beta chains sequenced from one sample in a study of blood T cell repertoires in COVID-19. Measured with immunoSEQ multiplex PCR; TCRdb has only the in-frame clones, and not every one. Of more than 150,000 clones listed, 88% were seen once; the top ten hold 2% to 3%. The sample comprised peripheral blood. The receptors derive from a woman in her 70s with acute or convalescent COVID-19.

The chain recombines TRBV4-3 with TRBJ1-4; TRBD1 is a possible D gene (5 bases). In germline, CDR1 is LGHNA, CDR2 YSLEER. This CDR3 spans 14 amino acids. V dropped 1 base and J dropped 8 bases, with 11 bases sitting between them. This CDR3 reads CASSQVGNREKLFF. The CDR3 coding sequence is TGCGCCAGCAGCCAAGTGGGTAACAGGGAAAAACTGTTTTTT.

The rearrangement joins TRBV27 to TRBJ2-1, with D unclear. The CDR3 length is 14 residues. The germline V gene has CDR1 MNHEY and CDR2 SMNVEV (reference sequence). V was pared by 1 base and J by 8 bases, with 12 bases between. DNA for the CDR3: TGTGCCAGCAGTTTATTACGAATGAGGCATGAGCAGTTCTTC. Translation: CASSLLRMRHEQFF.

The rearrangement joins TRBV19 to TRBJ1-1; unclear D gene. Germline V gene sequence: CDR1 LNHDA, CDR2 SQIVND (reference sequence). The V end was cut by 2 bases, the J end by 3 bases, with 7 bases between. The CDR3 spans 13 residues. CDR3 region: CASSITGDTEAFF. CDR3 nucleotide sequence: TGTGCCAGTAGTATAACCGGGGACACTGAAGCTTTCTTT.

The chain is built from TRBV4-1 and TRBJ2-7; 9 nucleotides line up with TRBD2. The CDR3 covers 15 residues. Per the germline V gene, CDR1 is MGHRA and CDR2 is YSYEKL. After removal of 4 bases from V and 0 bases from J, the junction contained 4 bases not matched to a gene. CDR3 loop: CASSRLAGSSYEQYV. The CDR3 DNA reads TGCGCCAGCAGCCGGCTAGCGGGGAGCTCCTACGAGCAGTACGTC.

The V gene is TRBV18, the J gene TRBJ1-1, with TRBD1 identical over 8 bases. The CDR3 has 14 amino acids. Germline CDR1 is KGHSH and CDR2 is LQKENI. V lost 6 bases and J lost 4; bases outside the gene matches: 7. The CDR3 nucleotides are TGTGCCAGCTCCCGCGGGACAGGTCCCACTGAAGCTTTCTTT. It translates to CASSRGTGPTEAFF.

The CDR3 nucleotides are TGTGCCAGCAGCCACTTACAGGGGGGACAGGGCTACACCTTC. Translation gives CASSHLQGGQGYTF. This rearrangement joins TRBV3-1 (or the pseudogene TRBV3-2) to TRBJ1-2; 8 nucleotides agree with TRBD1. The CDR3 runs to 14 residues. CDR1 is LGHDT, CDR2 YNNKEL, per germline (reference sequence). With 3 bases clipped from V and 8 bases from J, the junction kept 8 bases outside the gene matches.

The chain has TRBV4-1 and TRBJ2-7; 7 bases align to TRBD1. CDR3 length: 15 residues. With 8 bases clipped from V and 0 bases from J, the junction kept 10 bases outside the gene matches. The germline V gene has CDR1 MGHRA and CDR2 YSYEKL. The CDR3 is CASQTGTASSYEQYV. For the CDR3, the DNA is TGCGCCAGCCAGACCGGGACAGCGAGCTCCTACGAGCAGTACGTC.